Listed here are 3 T cell receptor beta chains from one sample, sequenced in a study of shared clonotypes between healthy human individuals. The data were produced by immunoSEQ multiplex PCR, yet TCRdb's version contains in-frame clones alone and is incomplete. The sample contains roughly 500,000 clones, 79% of which appear only once. Sample: PBMCs. The receptors were sampled from a middle-aged woman in good health. Some clones in this sample may be carry-over from other donors' samples.

The chain employs TRBV7-9 and TRBJ2-2; 7 bases align to TRBD2. Germline loops: CDR1 SEHNR, CDR2 FQNEAQ (reference sequence). V gave up 5 bases and J gave up 5 bases; unmatched junction bases: 11. This CDR3 is built from 16 residues. Written as DNA, the CDR3 is TGTGCCAGCAGCCCCCCCGGGACTACCCGTACCGGGGAGCTGTTTTTT. As protein: CASSPPGTTRTGELFF. Complete variable domain (other parts from reference TRBV7-9 and TRBJ2-2): DTGVSQNPRHKITKRGQNVTFRCDPISEHNRLYWYRQTLGQGPEFLTYFQNEAQLEKSRLLSDRFSAERPKGSFSTLEIQRTEQGDSAMYLCASSPPGTTRTGELFFGEGSRLTVL.

This chain links TRBV7-9 with TRBJ2-5, with 8 bases identical to TRBD2. CDR3 length: 16 residues. CDR1 is SEHNR, CDR2 FQNEAQ, per germline (reference sequence). V was clipped by 5 bases and J by 2 bases; unmatched bases: 10. CDR3 in amino acids: CASSQGRGVDQETQYF. The CDR3 region has the DNA TGTGCCAGCAGCCAGGGGCGGGGGGTGGATCAAGAGACCCAGTACTTC.

This clone is a singleton in its sample. The chain recombines TRBV6-5 with TRBJ2-1; 13 bases match TRBD2. Germline CDR1 is MNHEY and CDR2 is SVGAGI. This CDR3 is 15 amino acids long. The V gene end was trimmed by 5 bases and the J gene end by 7 bases; junction bases not matched to a gene: 5. This CDR3 reads CASSTGLAGTNEQFF. The CDR3 bases are TGTGCCAGCAGTACGGGACTAGCGGGGACGAATGAGCAGTTCTTC.